This TCR beta chain was captured by sequencing in a study of shared clonotypes between healthy human individuals. Across the study: Donors, aged 18 to 49, were a couple of women and three men. Each donor had three CD4 naive, three CD4 memory, two CD8 naive and one CD8 memory plate.

The J segment lost 1 base and the V segment lost 5 bases, leaving 11 bases of the junction unmatched. This CDR3 has 17 amino acids. Germline V lookup: CDR1 SGHTA, CDR2 FQGNSA. The method was immunoSEQ multiplex PCR; TCRdb's version includes in-frame clones alone and lacks a portion of them. Of 2,500,000 or so clones in the sample, over 85% were seen once. Material for sequencing was naive CD4+ T cells from PBMCs. Noted subset: CD45RA+ positively selected. This chain joins TRBV7-2 and TRBJ2-5, with 9 bases that match TRBD2. The TCR sequence derives from a young man in good health. Some clones in this sample may be carry-over from other donors' samples. The CDR3 here is CASSPLREAGGQETQYF. DNA of the CDR3: TGTGCCAGCAGCCCCCTGAGGGAAGCGGGGGGCCAAGAGACCCAGTACTTC. The whole variable domain, filled in from reference TRBV7-2 and TRBJ2-5, reads GAGVSQSPSNKVTEKGKDVELRCDPISGHTALYWYRQSLGQGLEFLIYFQGNSAPDKSGLPSDRFSAERTGGSVSTLTIQRTQQEDSAVYLCASSPLREAGGQETQYFGPGTRLLVL.